What follows describes a single T cell receptor (beta chain). TCR beta VDJ and CDR3 profiles were obtained from a genomic DNA template. TCRdb re-called the reads through MiXCR, storing one row per CDR3 protein. The sample lists around 180,000 distinct CDR3 sequences; about 64% were seen once. The germline V and J ends were trimmed by 5 bases and 3 bases, with 4 bases remaining between them. The CDR3 runs 12 residues. The germline CDR1 and CDR2 sequences are KGHDR and SFDVKD. This sample is drawn from a study of CD8+CD57+ T cells in acquired aplastic anemia. The sequenced sample was sorted CD4+, CD8+, or CD8+CD57+ T cells (not recorded which) from PBMCs. V usage is TRBV24-1 and J usage is TRBJ1-5, with no clear D. This sequence originates from a human donor in good health. The CDR3 bases are TGTGCCACCAGTGCTCCCAATCAGCCCCAGCATTTT. Amino acids: CATSAPNQPQHF.